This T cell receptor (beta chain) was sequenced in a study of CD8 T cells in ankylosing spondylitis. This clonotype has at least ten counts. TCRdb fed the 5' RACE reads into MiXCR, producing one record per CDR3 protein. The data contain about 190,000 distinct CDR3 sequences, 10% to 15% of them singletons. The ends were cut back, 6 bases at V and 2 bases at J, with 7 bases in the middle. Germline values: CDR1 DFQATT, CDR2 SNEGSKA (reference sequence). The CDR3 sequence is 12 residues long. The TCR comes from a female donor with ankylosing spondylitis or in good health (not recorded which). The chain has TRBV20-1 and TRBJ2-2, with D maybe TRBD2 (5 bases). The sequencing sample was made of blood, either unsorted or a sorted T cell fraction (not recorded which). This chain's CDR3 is CSADYNTGELFF. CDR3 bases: TGCAGTGCCGACTATAACACCGGGGAGCTGTTTTTT.